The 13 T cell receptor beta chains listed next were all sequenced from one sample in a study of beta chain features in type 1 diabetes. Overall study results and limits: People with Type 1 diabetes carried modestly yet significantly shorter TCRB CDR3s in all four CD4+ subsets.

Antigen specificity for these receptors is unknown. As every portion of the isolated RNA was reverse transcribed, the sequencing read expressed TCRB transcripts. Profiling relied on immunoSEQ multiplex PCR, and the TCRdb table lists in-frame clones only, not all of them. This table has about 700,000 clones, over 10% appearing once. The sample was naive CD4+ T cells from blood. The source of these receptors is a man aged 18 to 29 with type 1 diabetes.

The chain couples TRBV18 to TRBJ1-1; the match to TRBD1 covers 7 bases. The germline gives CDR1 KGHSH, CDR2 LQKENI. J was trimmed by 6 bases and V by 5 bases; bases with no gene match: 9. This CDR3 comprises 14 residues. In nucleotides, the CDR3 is TGTGCCAGCTCAATTAACCGACAGGGCGCTGAAGCTTTCTTT. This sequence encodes CASSINRQGAEAFF. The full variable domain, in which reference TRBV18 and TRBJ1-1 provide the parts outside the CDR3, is NAGVMQNPRHLVRRRGQEARLRCSPMKGHSHVYWYRQLPEEGLKFMVYLQKENIIDESGMPKERFSAEFPKEGPSILRIQQVVRGDSAAYFCASSINRQGAEAFFGQGTRLTVV.

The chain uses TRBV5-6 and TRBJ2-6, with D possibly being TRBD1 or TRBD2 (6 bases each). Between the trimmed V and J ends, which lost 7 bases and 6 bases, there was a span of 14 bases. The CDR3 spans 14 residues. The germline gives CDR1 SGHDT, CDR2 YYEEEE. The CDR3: CASQGGGEANVLTF. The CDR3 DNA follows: TGTGCCAGCCAAGGGGGAGGTGAGGCCAACGTCCTGACTTTC.

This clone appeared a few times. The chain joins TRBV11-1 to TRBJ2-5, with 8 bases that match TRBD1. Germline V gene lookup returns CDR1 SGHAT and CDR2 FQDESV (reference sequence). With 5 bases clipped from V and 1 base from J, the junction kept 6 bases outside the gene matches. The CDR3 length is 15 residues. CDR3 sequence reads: CASSLPDRGQETQYF. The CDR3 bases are TGTGCCAGCAGCCTCCCCGACAGGGGCCAAGAGACCCAGTACTTC.

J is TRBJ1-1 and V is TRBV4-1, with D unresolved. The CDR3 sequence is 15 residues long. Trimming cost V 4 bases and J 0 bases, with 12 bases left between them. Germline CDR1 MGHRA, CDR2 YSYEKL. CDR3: CASSRWTEMNTEAFF. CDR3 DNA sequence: TGCGCCAGCAGCCGCTGGACCGAGATGAACACTGAAGCTTTCTTT.

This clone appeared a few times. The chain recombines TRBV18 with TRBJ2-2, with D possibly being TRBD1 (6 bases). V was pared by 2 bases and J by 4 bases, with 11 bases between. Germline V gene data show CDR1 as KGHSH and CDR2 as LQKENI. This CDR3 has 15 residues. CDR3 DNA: TGTGCCAGCTCACCAGGGACAACCAGCACCGGGGAGCTGTTTTTT. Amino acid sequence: CASSPGTTSTGELFF. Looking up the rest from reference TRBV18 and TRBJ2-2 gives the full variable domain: NAGVMQNPRHLVRRRGQEARLRCSPMKGHSHVYWYRQLPEEGLKFMVYLQKENIIDESGMPKERFSAEFPKEGPSILRIQQVVRGDSAAYFCASSPGTTSTGELFFGEGSRLTVL.

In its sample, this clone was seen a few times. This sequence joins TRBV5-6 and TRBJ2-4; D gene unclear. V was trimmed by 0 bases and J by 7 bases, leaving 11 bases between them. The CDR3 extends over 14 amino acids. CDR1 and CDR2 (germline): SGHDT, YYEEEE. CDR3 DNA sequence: TGTGCCAGCAGCTTGGGGGGTCTCCCCAACATTCAGTACTTC. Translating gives CASSLGGLPNIQYF.

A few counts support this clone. The CDR3 reads CASNVGQPQETQYF. The CDR3 nucleotides are TGTGCCAGCAATGTCGGACAGCCTCAAGAGACCCAGTACTTC. V and J are TRBV9 and TRBJ2-5; D possibly corresponds to TRBD1 (6 bases). This CDR3 is 14 amino acids long. Germline V gives CDR1 SGDLS, CDR2 YYNGEE. V shed 6 bases and J shed 2 bases, with 14 bases lying between them.

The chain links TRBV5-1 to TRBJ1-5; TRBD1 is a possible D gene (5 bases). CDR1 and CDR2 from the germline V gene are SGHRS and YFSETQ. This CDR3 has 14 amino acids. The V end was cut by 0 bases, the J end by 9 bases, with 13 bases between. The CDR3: CASSLEEGKRPQHF. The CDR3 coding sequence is TGCGCCAGCAGCTTGGAGGAGGGGAAGAGGCCCCAGCATTTT.

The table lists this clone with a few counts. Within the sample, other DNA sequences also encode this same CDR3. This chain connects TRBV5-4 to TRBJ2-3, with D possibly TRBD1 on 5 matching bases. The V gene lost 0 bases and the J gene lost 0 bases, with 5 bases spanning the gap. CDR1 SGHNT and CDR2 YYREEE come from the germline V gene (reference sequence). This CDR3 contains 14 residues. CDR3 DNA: TGTGCCAGCAGCTTGGCAGGGAGCACAGATACGCAGTATTTT. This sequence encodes CASSLAGSTDTQYF. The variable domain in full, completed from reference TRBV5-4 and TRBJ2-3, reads ETGVTQSPTHLIKTRGQQVTLRCSSQSGHNTVSWYQQALGQGPQFIFQYYREEENGRGNFPPRFSGLQFPNYSSELNVNALELDDSALYLCASSLAGSTDTQYFGPGTRLTVL.

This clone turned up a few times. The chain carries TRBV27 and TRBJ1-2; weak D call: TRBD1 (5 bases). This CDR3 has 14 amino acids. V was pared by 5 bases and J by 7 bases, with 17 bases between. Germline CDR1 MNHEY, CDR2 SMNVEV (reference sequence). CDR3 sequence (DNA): TGTGCCAGCAGTGCAAACTTCGGGAGGGGTGGCTACACCTTC. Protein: CASSANFGRGGYTF.

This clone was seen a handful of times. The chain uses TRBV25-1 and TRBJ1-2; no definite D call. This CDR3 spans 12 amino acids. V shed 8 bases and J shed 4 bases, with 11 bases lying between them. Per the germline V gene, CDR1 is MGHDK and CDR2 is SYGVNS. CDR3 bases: TGTGCCAGCGGATCAACAGCCTATGGCTACACCTTC. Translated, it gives CASGSTAYGYTF.

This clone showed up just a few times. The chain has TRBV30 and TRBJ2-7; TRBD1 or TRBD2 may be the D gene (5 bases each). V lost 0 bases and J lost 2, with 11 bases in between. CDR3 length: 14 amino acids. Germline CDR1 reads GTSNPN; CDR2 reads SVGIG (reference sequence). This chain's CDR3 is CAWSVRGVPYEQYF. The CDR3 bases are TGTGCCTGGAGTGTAAGGGGAGTCCCCTACGAGCAGTACTTC. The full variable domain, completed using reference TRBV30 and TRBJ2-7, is SQTIHQWPATLVQPVGSPLSLECTVEGTSNPNLYWYRQAAGRGLQLLFYSVGIGQISSEVPQNLSASRPQDRQFILSSKKLLLSDSGFYLCAWSVRGVPYEQYFGPGTRLTVT.

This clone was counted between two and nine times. CDR3 in amino acids: CASTLKGFGAEAFF. The DNA of the CDR3 is TGTGCCAGCACCCTGAAGGGGTTCGGGGCTGAAGCTTTCTTT. V is TRBV5-6 and J is TRBJ1-1; D is possibly TRBD1 (5 bases). CDR1 and CDR2 from the germline V gene are SGHDT and YYEEEE. V was cut by 6 bases and J by 6 bases, with 18 bases left in between. The CDR3 covers 14 residues.